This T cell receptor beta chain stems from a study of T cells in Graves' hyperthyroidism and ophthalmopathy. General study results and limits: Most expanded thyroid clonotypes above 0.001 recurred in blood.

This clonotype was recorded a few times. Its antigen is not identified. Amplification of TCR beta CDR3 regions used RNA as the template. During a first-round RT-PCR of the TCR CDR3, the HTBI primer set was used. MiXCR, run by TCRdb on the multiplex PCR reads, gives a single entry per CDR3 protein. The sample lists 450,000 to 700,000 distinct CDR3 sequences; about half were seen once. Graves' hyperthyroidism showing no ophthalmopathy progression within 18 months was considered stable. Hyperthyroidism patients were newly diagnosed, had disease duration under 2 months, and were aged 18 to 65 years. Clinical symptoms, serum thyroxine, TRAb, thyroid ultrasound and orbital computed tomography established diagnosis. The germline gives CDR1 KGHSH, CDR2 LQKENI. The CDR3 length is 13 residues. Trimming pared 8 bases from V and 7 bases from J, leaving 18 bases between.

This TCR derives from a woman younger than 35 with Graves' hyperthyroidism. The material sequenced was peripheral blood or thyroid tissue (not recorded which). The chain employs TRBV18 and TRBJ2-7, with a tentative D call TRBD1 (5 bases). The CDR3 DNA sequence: TGTGCCAGCCATATCACAGGCGGTGGGGAGCAGTACTTC. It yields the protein CASHITGGGEQYF.